Included here is one T cell receptor beta chain sequence, with context. This entry belongs to a study of blood T cell repertoires in COVID-19. Study details: Whether acute or convalescent, the COVID-19 samples came from the United States, Italy and Spain.

The authors' processing: Reference gene primer amplification in the assay estimated nucleated cell counts. Sequencing was performed with immunoSEQ multiplex PCR; in TCRdb, only in-frame clones are kept and a portion is missing. V, J and clone size are taken as reported in that table, and D and trimming were inferred from the DNA itself. The profile covers some 270,000 clones, with approximately 85% appearing a single time and 5% to 6% taken by the ten largest. The ends were cut back, 5 bases at V and 8 bases at J, with 16 bases in the middle. The length of the CDR3 is 14 residues. Germline-derived CDR1 and CDR2 are MDHEN and SYDVKM. The Seattle patients, enrolled during active infection, were followed longitudinally.

The chain uses TRBV28 and TRBJ1-5, with a possible D match to TRBD1 (6 bases). The receptor's source is a woman of 80 years or more with COVID-19, enrolled during active disease. The material sequenced was peripheral blood. The CDR3 region has the DNA TGTGCCAGCAGTCCACCATACAGGGTTGAGCCCCAGCATTTT. The encoded protein is CASSPPYRVEPQHF. The full variable domain, its missing parts supplied by reference TRBV28 and TRBJ1-5, is DVKVTQSSRYLVKRTGEKVFLECVQDMDHENMFWYRQDPGLGLRLIYFSYDVKMKEKGDIPEGYSVSREKKERFSLILESASTNQTSMYLCASSPPYRVEPQHFGDGTRLSIL.